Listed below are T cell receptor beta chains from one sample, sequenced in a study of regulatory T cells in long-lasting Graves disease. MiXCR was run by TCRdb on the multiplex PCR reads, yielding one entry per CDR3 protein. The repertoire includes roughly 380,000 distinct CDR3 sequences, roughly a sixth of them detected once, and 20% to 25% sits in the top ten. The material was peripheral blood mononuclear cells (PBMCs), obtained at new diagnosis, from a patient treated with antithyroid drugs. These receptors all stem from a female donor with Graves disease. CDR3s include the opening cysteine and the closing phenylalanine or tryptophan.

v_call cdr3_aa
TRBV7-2 CASSYHASGTYNEQFF
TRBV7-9 CASSWQTGYTGELFF
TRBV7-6 CASSLATGRLIGEQFF
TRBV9 CASRGGGTGLPSNQPQHF
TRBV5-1 CASSSMTGHPPNEQFF
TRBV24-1 CATSLPGLPNNEQFF
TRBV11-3 CARQGAAFF
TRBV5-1 CASSWRQGEETQYF
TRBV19 CASTPFGQLRGYTF
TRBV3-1 CASGTQETQYF
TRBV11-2 CASSPRLAGIQETQYF
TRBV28 CASHGTPVVNEQFF
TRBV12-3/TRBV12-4 CASSFGESGANVLTF
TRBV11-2 CASSSRTSGGAGLLKTQYF
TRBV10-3 CAISNGQLNTDAFF
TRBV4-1 CASSQDSLGLHADTQYF
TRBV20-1 CSASLPRAGGLDEQFF
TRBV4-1 CASSQDNTGTGGGYTF
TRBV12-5 CASGPPPGQGVGELFF
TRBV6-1 CASRGGTGELFF
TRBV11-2 CASSLRGSFITGELFF
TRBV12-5 CASGGTLTDTQYF
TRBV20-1 CSAPPRGGGGVYNEQFF
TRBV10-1 CASSEFTGRAEAFF
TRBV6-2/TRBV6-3 CASSYGTYTGELFF
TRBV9 CASSHPGEGPNTEAFF
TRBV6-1 CASIRTGLNTEAFF
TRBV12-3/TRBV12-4 CASSLVAVNYGYTF
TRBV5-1 CASSLLGQGGTEAFF
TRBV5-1 CASSWRDGGFNSPLHF
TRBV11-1 CASSLAVRGAVMDEQYF
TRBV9 CASSVAGGGTEAFF
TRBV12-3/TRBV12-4 CASSFFPSLGGRDTGELFF
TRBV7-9 CASSSTASGGLYEQYF
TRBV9 CASSVDWSPWGTEAFF
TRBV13 CASGRGLGGYTF
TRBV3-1 CASSQDQTGRSETQYF
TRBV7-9 CASSPVGQGAPGANVLTF
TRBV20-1 CSASPVLAGGHGEQFF